What follows is one T cell receptor beta chain and its context. Original data processing: Reference gene primers were amplified, and this amplification served to estimate nucleated cell counts. Assay: immunoSEQ multiplex PCR; the TCRdb copy retains only in-frame clones and omits some. D and trimming come from the DNA, and the V and J calls and clone size come from that table. The table lists hundreds of thousands of clones, 70% to 90% of them singletons, with over 10% in the top ten. This record comes from a study of blood T cell repertoires in COVID-19. For the study at large: Acute and convalescent COVID-19 samples came from the United States, Italy and Spain. Sources were T cells, B-cell-depleted T cells, or PBMCs; the material itself was cDNA or gDNA.

Per the germline V gene, CDR1 is SGHNT and CDR2 is YYREEE (reference sequence). This CDR3 contains 14 residues. V was cut by 1 base and J by 5 bases, with 10 bases left in between. A Seattle source enrolled patients during active infection and followed them longitudinally. This TCR was sampled from a woman in her fifties or sixties with COVID-19, enrolled during active disease. Sequenced sample: peripheral blood. The chain couples TRBV5-4 to TRBJ2-1; no clear D. As DNA, the CDR3 is TGTGCCAGCAGCTTGCCATCCGGTAACAATGAGCAGTTCTTC. This sequence encodes CASSLPSGNNEQFF.